One sample yielded the 25 T cell receptor beta chains listed below, sequenced in a study of OX40 agonist ivuxolimab in advanced cancers. Measured with immunoSEQ multiplex PCR; TCRdb has only the in-frame clones, and not every one. Among 60,000 to 80,000 clones, 89% were seen once, and the ten largest hold more than 9.5%. The sequenced sample was CD4+ or CD8+ T cells sorted from blood, obtained in a trial of the OX40 agonist ivuxolimab. These receptors all come from an adult with an advanced solid tumor such as melanoma, head and neck, liver or kidney cancer.

The chain recombines TRBV11-3 with TRBJ2-3, with 8 bases identical to TRBD2. V dropped 5 bases and J dropped 6; count of bases not matched to a gene: 7. CDR3 length equals 14 residues. Germline V gives CDR1 SGHNT, CDR2 YENEEA. Here the CDR3 reads CASSQGGGMDTQYF. CDR3 coding DNA: TGTGCCAGCAGCCAGGGCGGGGGGATGGATACGCAGTATTTT.

The V call is TRBV2, the J call TRBJ1-1; possibly TRBD1 for D (5 bases). The CDR3 consists of 17 residues. Germline assignment: CDR1 SNHLY and CDR2 FYNNEI. Trimming removed 6 bases from V and 5 bases from J, with 25 bases in between. The DNA for the CDR3 is TGTGCCAGCAGGAGGGGAGGTGGTCTGTTGAGGCAAACTGAAGCTTTCTTT. It specifies CASRRGGGLLRQTEAFF.

This clone was found once. The J gene is TRBJ2-3, the V gene TRBV19; 12 nucleotides align to TRBD2. The trim removed 5 bases at V and 0 bases at J, leaving 6 bases unmatched. Germline V lookup: CDR1 LNHDA, CDR2 SQIVND (reference sequence). This CDR3 contains 17 residues. This CDR3 reads CASSPIGTSGSTDTQYF. The CDR3 DNA sequence: TGTGCCAGTAGTCCAATTGGGACTAGCGGGAGCACAGATACGCAGTATTTT. The full variable domain, rest sourced from reference TRBV19 and TRBJ2-3, is DGGITQSPKYLFRKEGQNVTLSCEQNLNHDAMYWYRQDPGQGLRLIYYSQIVNDFQKGDIAEGYSVSREKKESFPLTVTSAQKNPTAFYLCASSPIGTSGSTDTQYFGPGTRLTVL.

The chain uses TRBV6-6 and TRBJ1-2, with TRBD1 matching over 8 bases. Germline-derived CDR1 and CDR2 are MNHNY and SVGAGI (reference sequence). The CDR3 is made up of 15 amino acids. Trimming took 7 bases from V and 3 from J; bases not matched to a gene: 10. The CDR3 nucleotides read TGTGCCAGCACCCTGACAGGGGACAGTCACTATGGCTACACCTTC. Translating gives CASTLTGDSHYGYTF.

V usage is TRBV5-4 and J usage is TRBJ2-5, with 8 bases that match TRBD1. This CDR3 has 16 amino acids. CDR1 and CDR2 (germline): SGHNT, YYREEE (reference sequence). Trimming removed 4 bases from V and 2 bases from J; junction bases left unmatched: 10. The CDR3 loop reads CASSVQGGFRQETQYF. CDR3 DNA sequence: TGTGCCAGCAGCGTACAGGGGGGATTTCGGCAAGAGACCCAGTACTTC.

The chain recombines TRBV7-9 with TRBJ2-1, with 13 bases aligning to TRBD2. Germline CDR1 and CDR2: SEHNR and FQNEAQ (reference sequence). V gave up 2 bases and J gave up 5 bases; unmatched junction bases: 0. The CDR3 has 15 amino acids. CDR3 amino acids: CASSLTSGRDNEQFF. CDR3 nucleotide sequence: TGTGCCAGCAGCTTAACTAGCGGGAGGGACAATGAGCAGTTCTTC.

The chain is built from TRBV5-1 and TRBJ2-7; a weak D match, TRBD2 (6 bases). In germline, CDR1 is SGHRS, CDR2 YFSETQ. Between the trimmed V and J ends, which lost 5 bases and 7 bases, there was a span of 16 bases. The CDR3 length is 13 residues. The CDR3 DNA sequence: TGCGCCAGCAGAAGGGACTTGGATCGGGAGCAGTACTTC. Amino acid sequence: CASRRDLDREQYF.

The gene calls are TRBV18 and TRBJ1-4, with D perhaps TRBD1 (6 bases). CDR1 and CDR2 (germline): KGHSH, LQKENI. CDR3 length: 14 residues. V lost 3 bases and J lost 4, with 9 bases in between. The CDR3 DNA reads TGTGCCAGCTCACCGACAGGCTTTAATGAAAAACTGTTTTTT. The encoded protein is CASSPTGFNEKLFF.

The gene calls are TRBV7-9 and TRBJ2-7; D is perhaps TRBD2 (6 bases). Between the trimmed V and J ends, which lost 1 base and 2 bases, there was a span of 15 bases. The germline gives CDR1 SEHNR, CDR2 FQNEAQ (reference sequence). This CDR3 has 16 residues. CDR3 loop: CASSLGGRGSTYEQYF. For the CDR3, the DNA is TGTGCCAGCAGCTTAGGAGGACGGGGGTCCACCTACGAGCAGTACTTC.

This chain connects TRBV2 to TRBJ1-5; D gene unclear. V was trimmed by 3 bases and J by 2 bases, leaving 8 bases between them. This CDR3 has 14 residues. Germline CDR1 is SNHLY and CDR2 is FYNNEI. CDR3 nucleotide sequence: TGTGCCAGCAGTGATCACGGTGGCAATCAGCCCCAGCATTTT. Translating it yields CASSDHGGNQPQHF.

CDR3 sequence reads: CTSSPYAENYEQYF. The CDR3 nucleotides read TGTACCAGCAGTCCTTACGCTGAGAACTACGAGCAGTACTTC. The chain employs TRBV7-2 and TRBJ2-7, with D unclear. V was shortened by 6 bases and J by 3 bases, with 15 bases between the two germline ends. In germline, CDR1 is SGHTA, CDR2 FQGNSA. This CDR3 has 14 residues.

V and J are TRBV4-1 and TRBJ2-3, with D possibly being TRBD2 (7 bases). Germline CDR1 reads MGHRA; CDR2 reads YSYEKL. The CDR3 is 16 residues long. The V gene lost 5 bases and the J gene lost 3 bases, with 18 bases spanning the gap. CDR3 nucleotides: TGCGCCAGCAGCTCCCTCGGGGGGCGGCTAACAGATACGCAGTATTTT. This gives the protein CASSSLGGRLTDTQYF.

The chain joins TRBV25-1 to TRBJ2-5; TRBD2 matches at 7 bases. With 3 bases clipped from V and 4 bases from J, the junction kept 5 bases outside the gene matches. Germline V gene data show CDR1 as MGHDK and CDR2 as SYGVNS. CDR3 length: 14 residues. As DNA, the CDR3 is TGTGCCAGCAGTGAGCGGGAGTGGGGAGAGACCCAGTACTTC. It specifies CASSEREWGETQYF.

J is TRBJ2-6 and V is TRBV11-2; D is possibly TRBD1 or TRBD2 (5 bases each). CDR1 and CDR2 (germline): SGHAT, FQNNGV. The CDR3 is 16 amino acids. The V end lost 1 base, the J end lost 2 bases, and 9 bases lay between the germline ends. This CDR3 reads CASSLVRGAGANVLTF. DNA of the CDR3: TGTGCCAGCAGCTTAGTGAGGGGAGCTGGGGCCAACGTCCTGACTTTC.

The chain is built from TRBV6-6 and TRBJ2-5, with D possibly matching TRBD1 (6 bases). Deletions cut 4 bases from V and 2 bases from J, with 11 bases between. Germline V lookup: CDR1 MNHNY, CDR2 SVGAGI (reference sequence). This CDR3 has 14 residues. This chain's CDR3 is CASSSLDRQETQYF. CDR3 DNA: TGTGCCAGCAGTTCGTTGGACAGACAAGAGACCCAGTACTTC.

The CDR3: CATSNRANEKLFF. For the CDR3, the DNA is TGTGCCACTTCCAACAGGGCTAATGAAAAACTGTTTTTT. The chain links TRBV18 to TRBJ1-4; a weak D match, TRBD1 (6 bases). The germline gives CDR1 KGHSH, CDR2 LQKENI. This CDR3 is built from 13 residues. V lost 10 bases and J 3 bases, leaving 12 bases between the germline ends.

V is TRBV6-6 and J is TRBJ1-6; a weak D match, TRBD1 (5 bases). This CDR3 is built from 13 residues. CDR1 and CDR2 (germline): MNHNY, SVGAGI (reference sequence). V gave up 6 bases and J gave up 10 bases, with 13 bases separating them. CDR3 residues: CASRIQGGSPLHF. The CDR3 DNA sequence: TGTGCCAGCAGAATCCAGGGAGGATCACCCCTCCACTTT.

The V call is TRBV19, the J call TRBJ1-5; no clear D gene. The CDR3 covers 12 residues. Germline V gene data show CDR1 as LNHDA and CDR2 as SQIVND (reference sequence). V shed 7 bases and J shed 9 bases, with 13 bases lying between them. CDR3 DNA: TGTGCCAGTACCATATCAACGGCGCCCCAGCATTTT. It encodes CASTISTAPQHF.

This chain uses TRBV7-9 with TRBJ1-5; TRBD1 agrees at 8 bases. Germline V gives CDR1 SEHNR, CDR2 FQNEAQ (reference sequence). The CDR3 sequence is 13 residues long. V trimming: 5 bases; J trimming: 5 bases; junction bases outside the gene matches: 2. The chain's CDR3 is CASSLQGDQPQHF. The CDR3 nucleotides are TGTGCCAGCAGCCTACAGGGGGATCAGCCCCAGCATTTT.

The rearrangement joins TRBV14 to TRBJ1-1; D remains unclear. The V gene lost 1 base and the J gene lost 5 bases, with 8 bases spanning the gap. CDR1 and CDR2 from the germline V gene are SGHDN and FVKESK. The CDR3 sequence is 13 residues long. CDR3 sequence (DNA): TGTGCCAGCAGCCAAGGAGGGTGGACTGAAGCTTTCTTT. This encodes CASSQGGWTEAFF.

The table lists this clone with a few counts. The chain combines TRBV4-1 with TRBJ1-2; 8 positions match TRBD1. This CDR3 spans 13 amino acids. J gave up 6 bases and V 3 bases, and 3 bases lay outside the gene matches. Germline V CDR1 and CDR2: MGHRA, YSYEKL. CDR3: CASSQPGGNGYTF. For the CDR3, the DNA is TGCGCCAGCAGCCAGCCAGGGGGCAATGGCTACACCTTC.

This chain uses TRBV28 with TRBJ2-5; TRBD2 matches 9 bases. With V trimmed by 8 bases and J by 6 bases, 4 bases remained unmatched. The CDR3 has 12 amino acids. Germline lookup yields CDR1 MDHEN and CDR2 SYDVKM. The CDR3 spells CASCSGGKTQYF. The CDR3 nucleotides read TGTGCCAGCTGCAGCGGGGGGAAGACCCAGTACTTC.

The chain has TRBV11-3 and TRBJ2-3, with D possibly TRBD2 on 5 matching bases. This CDR3 spans 14 amino acids. Germline loops: CDR1 SGHNT, CDR2 YENEEA. Trimming took off 4 bases at V and 6 bases at J, with 14 bases between the two ends. CDR3 region: CASSYAPGFDTQYF. CDR3 sequence (DNA): TGTGCCAGCAGCTATGCCCCGGGGTTTGATACGCAGTATTTT.

CDR3 in DNA: TGTGCCAGTAGTACACAGGGGTATTATGGCTACACCTTC. It translates to CASSTQGYYGYTF. The rearrangement uses TRBV19 and TRBJ1-2, with 7 bases that match TRBD1. V lost 4 bases to trimming and J lost 5 bases; unmatched junction nucleotides: 4. The CDR3 spans 13 residues. CDR1 is LNHDA, CDR2 SQIVND, per germline (reference sequence).

The chain couples TRBV4-2 to TRBJ2-3, with 8 positions matching TRBD2. Per the germline V gene, CDR1 is LGHNA and CDR2 is YNFKEQ. CDR3 length: 17 residues. V shed 0 bases and J 0 bases; nucleotides not matched to a gene: 5. The DNA of the CDR3 is TGTGCCAGCAGCCAAGAGGCTAGCGGGCTTAGCACAGATACGCAGTATTTT. This gives the protein CASSQEASGLSTDTQYF.